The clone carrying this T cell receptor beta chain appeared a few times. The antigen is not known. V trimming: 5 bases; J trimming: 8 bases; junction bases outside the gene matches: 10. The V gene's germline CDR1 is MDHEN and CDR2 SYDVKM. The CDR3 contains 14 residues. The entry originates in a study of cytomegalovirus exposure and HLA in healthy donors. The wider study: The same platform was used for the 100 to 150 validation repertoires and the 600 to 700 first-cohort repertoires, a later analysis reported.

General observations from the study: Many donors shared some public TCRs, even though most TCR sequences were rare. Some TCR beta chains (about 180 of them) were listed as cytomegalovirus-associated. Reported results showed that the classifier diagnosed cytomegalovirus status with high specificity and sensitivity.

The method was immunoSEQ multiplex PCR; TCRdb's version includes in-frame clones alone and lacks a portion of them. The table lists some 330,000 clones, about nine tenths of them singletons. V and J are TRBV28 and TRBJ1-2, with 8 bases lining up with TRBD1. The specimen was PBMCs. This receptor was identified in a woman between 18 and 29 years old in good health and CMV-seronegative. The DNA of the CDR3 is TGTGCCAGCAGTCCAACGGACAGGGCTCTCGGCTACACCTTC. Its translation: CASSPTDRALGYTF.